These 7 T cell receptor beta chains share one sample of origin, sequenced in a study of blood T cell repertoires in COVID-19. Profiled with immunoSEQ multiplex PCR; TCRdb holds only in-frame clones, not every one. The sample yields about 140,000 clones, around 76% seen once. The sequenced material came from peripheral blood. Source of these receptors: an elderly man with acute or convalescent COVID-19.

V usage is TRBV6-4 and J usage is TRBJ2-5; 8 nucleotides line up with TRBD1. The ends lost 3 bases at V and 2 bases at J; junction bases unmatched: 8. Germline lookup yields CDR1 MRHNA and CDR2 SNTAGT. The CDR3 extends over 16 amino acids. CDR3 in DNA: TGTGCCAGCAGTGAACTACCAGGACAGGGACAAGAGACCCAGTACTTC. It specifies CASSELPGQGQETQYF.

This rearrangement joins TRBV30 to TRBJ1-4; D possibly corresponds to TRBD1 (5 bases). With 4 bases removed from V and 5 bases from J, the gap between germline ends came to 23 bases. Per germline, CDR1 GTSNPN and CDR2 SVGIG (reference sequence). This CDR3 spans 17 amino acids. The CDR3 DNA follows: TGTGCCTGGAATGGTGGAACGACATTCGGGGGGAATGAAAAACTGTTTTTT. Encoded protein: CAWNGGTTFGGNEKLFF.

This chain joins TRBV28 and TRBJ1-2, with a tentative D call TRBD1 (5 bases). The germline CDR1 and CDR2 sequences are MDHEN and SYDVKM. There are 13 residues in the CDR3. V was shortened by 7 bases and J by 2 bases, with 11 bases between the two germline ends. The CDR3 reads CASTPTVNYGYTF. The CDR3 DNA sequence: TGTGCCAGCACCCCGACAGTCAACTATGGCTACACCTTC.

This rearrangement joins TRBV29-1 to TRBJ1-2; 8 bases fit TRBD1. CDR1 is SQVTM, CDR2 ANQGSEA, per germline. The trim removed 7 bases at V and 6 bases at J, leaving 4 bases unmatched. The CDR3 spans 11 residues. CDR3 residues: CSANRGNGYTF. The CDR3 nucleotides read TGCAGCGCGAACAGGGGGAATGGCTACACCTTC.

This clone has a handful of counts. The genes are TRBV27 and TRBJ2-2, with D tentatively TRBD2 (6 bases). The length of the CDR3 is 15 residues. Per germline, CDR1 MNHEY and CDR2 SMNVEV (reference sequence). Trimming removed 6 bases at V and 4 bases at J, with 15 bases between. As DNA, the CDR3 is TGTGCCAGCAGACTAGCCGGGCCGGGCACCGGGGAGCTGTTTTTT. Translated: CASRLAGPGTGELFF.

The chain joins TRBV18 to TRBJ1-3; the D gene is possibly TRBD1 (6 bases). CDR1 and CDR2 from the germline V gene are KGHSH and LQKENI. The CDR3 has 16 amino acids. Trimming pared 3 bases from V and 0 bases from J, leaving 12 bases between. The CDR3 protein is CASSPRHRDSGNTIYF. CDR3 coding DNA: TGTGCCAGCTCACCCCGTCACAGGGACTCTGGAAACACCATATATTTT.

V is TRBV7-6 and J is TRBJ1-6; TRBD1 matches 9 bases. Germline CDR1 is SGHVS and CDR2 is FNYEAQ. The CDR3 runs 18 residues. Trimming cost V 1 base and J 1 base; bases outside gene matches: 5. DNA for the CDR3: TGTGCCAGCAGCTTAGGACAGGGGGTGAGGTCCTATAATTCACCCCTCCACTTT. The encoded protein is CASSLGQGVRSYNSPLHF.